These 30 T cell receptor beta chains were all obtained from the same sample, sequenced in a study of response to subunit inactivated influenza vaccine. MiXCR, applied by TCRdb to the RT-PCR reads, yields one record per CDR3 protein. The sample includes 450,000 to 600,000 distinct CDR3 sequences, roughly 7.9% of them seen just once. The sequencing here drew on PBMCs from blood, taken roughly 24 months after vaccination. Receptors originate from a man between 50 and 70 years old who received an inactivated influenza vaccine.

The chain joins TRBV6-1 to TRBJ1-1; no clear D gene. The germline CDR1 and CDR2 sequences are MNHNS and SASEGT. V lost 7 bases to trimming and J lost 1 base, with 10 bases between them. The CDR3 totals 13 residues. For the CDR3, the DNA is TGTGCCAGCAATCCGACAACGAACACTGAAGCTTTCTTT. Its protein product is CASNPTTNTEAFF.

V usage is TRBV2 and J usage is TRBJ2-7; no firm D call. The CDR3 length is 13 residues. The V and J ends lost 1 base and 5 bases respectively, with 9 bases between them. Germline-derived CDR1 and CDR2 are SNHLY and FYNNEI. This CDR3 is CASSEGGLNEQYF. The CDR3 bases are TGTGCCAGCAGTGAAGGTGGGCTGAACGAGCAGTACTTC.

The V and J genes are TRBV5-1 and TRBJ1-6; D ambiguous. The CDR3 has 15 residues. Trimming removed 0 bases at V and 7 bases at J, with 11 bases between. Germline V gene data show CDR1 as SGHRS and CDR2 as YFSETQ. CDR3 coding DNA: TGCGCCAGCAGCTTGGCTCTCCGCGAAAATTCACCCCTCCACTTT. As protein: CASSLALRENSPLHF.

The genes are TRBV4-1 and TRBJ2-5, with TRBD1 as a possible D gene (6 bases). CDR1 is MGHRA, CDR2 YSYEKL, per germline. The V end was cut by 5 bases, the J end by 3 bases, with 22 bases between. The CDR3 length is 17 residues. CDR3: CASSTLWFVQGKETQYF. The CDR3 DNA reads TGCGCCAGCAGCACCTTGTGGTTCGTACAGGGCAAAGAGACCCAGTACTTC.

This clonotype was detected ten times or more. The chain recombines TRBV3-1 with TRBJ2-2; 7 positions agree with TRBD2. Losses at the gene ends were 4 bases for V and 4 bases for J; bases not matched to a gene: 6. From germline, CDR1 is LGHDT and CDR2 YNNKEL (reference sequence). The CDR3 covers 15 residues. The CDR3 nucleotides are TGTGCCAGCAGCCTCACGAGCGGGGCCACCGGGGAGCTGTTTTTT. This codes for CASSLTSGATGELFF. Together with reference TRBV3-1 and TRBJ2-2, the CDR3 gives the full variable domain: DTAVSQTPKYLVTQMGNDKSIKCEQNLGHDTMYWYKQDSKKFLKIMFSYNNKELIINETVPNRFSPKSPDKAHLNLHINSLELGDSAVYFCASSLTSGATGELFFGEGSRLTVL.

This rearrangement joins TRBV6-2 or TRBV6-3 to TRBJ2-1; 8 bases are shared with TRBD2. V lost 6 bases to trimming and J lost 8 bases; unmatched junction nucleotides: 12. The CDR3 contains 15 residues. Germline V CDR1 and CDR2: MNHEY, SVGEGT. The CDR3 spells CASRVGGGSRDEQFF. DNA for the CDR3: TGTGCCAGCAGAGTGGGCGGGGGGAGCCGGGATGAGCAGTTCTTC.

This clonotype was observed a handful of times. V is TRBV5-1 and J is TRBJ2-1; 7 bases agree with TRBD2. The trim removed 1 base at V and 9 bases at J, leaving 16 bases unmatched. Germline lookup yields CDR1 SGHRS and CDR2 YFSETQ. This CDR3 contains 17 residues. The CDR3 sequence: CASSLMPFGSGGGEQFF. CDR3 bases: TGCGCCAGCAGCTTGATGCCGTTCGGGTCGGGGGGTGGTGAGCAGTTCTTC.

The chain employs TRBV7-2 and TRBJ2-5, with D possibly matching TRBD1 (7 bases). Deletions cut 5 bases from V and 3 bases from J, with 16 bases between. The CDR3 totals 15 residues. CDR1 is SGHTA and CDR2 is FQGNSA in the germline V gene. The CDR3 spells CASSTRQGGKETQYF. In DNA form, the CDR3 reads TGTGCCAGCAGCACTAGACAGGGAGGCAAAGAGACCCAGTACTTC.

This clonotype has a count of ten or more. The chain links TRBV29-1 to TRBJ2-1; D gene unclear. The germline gives CDR1 SQVTM, CDR2 ANQGSEA. V was trimmed by 7 bases and J by 7 bases, leaving 11 bases between them. CDR3 length: 11 residues. CDR3 sequence reads: CSGTNENEQFF. CDR3 nucleotides: TGCAGCGGGACCAATGAAAATGAGCAGTTCTTC.

This clonotype was seen many times. The CDR3 coding sequence is TGTGCCAGCAGCCAGCGCCCGGCGAACACCGGGGAGCTGTTTTTT. Protein sequence: CASSQRPANTGELFF. The rearrangement joins TRBV3-1 to TRBJ2-2; D uncertain. V was clipped by 3 bases and J by 0 bases, with 8 bases between them. This CDR3 is built from 15 residues. CDR1 is LGHDT, CDR2 YNNKEL, per germline (reference sequence).

Ten or more counts support this clonotype. The chain is built from TRBV7-9 and TRBJ2-1; the match to TRBD1 covers 7 bases. CDR1 and CDR2 (germline): SEHNR, FQNEAQ (reference sequence). This CDR3 region has 15 residues. V gave up 6 bases and J gave up 9 bases; unmatched junction bases: 14. This CDR3 reads CASSRQQGVIGEQFF. Written as DNA, the CDR3 is TGTGCCAGCAGTCGACAGCAGGGGGTAATCGGTGAGCAGTTCTTC. The whole variable domain, filled in from reference TRBV7-9 and TRBJ2-1, reads DTGVSQNPRHKITKRGQNVTFRCDPISEHNRLYWYRQTLGQGPEFLTYFQNEAQLEKSRLLSDRFSAERPKGSFSTLEIQRTEQGDSAMYLCASSRQQGVIGEQFFGPGTRLTVL.

This chain links TRBV10-3 with TRBJ1-1; D may be TRBD1 (6 bases). The length of the CDR3 is 14 residues. The germline V gene encodes CDR1 ENHRY and CDR2 SYGVKD. Trimming cost V 7 bases and J 1 base, with 13 bases left between them. Written as DNA, the CDR3 is TGTGCCATCAAATCTCGGACAGAGAACACTGAAGCTTTCTTT. This codes for CAIKSRTENTEAFF.

This clonotype was seen ten or more times. The CDR3 loop is CASSLVHEQYF. DNA of the CDR3: TGTGCCAGCAGTTTAGTCCACGAGCAGTACTTC. This rearrangement joins TRBV28 to TRBJ2-7; no reliable D call. Germline V CDR1 and CDR2: MDHEN, SYDVKM. This CDR3 spans 11 amino acids. Deletions cut 2 bases from V and 5 bases from J, with 4 bases between.

This clonotype showed up many times. The chain couples TRBV7-9 to TRBJ2-3, with TRBD1 identical over 8 bases. This CDR3 comprises 16 residues. J was trimmed by 2 bases and V by 5 bases; bases with no gene match: 9. From germline, CDR1 is SEHNR and CDR2 FQNEAQ (reference sequence). As DNA, the CDR3 is TGTGCCAGCAGCAGTTCCGGGACAGGCTTCACAGATACGCAGTATTTT. Translated: CASSSSGTGFTDTQYF.

In this sample, this clonotype turned up many times. The chain links TRBV14 to TRBJ2-3, with 9 nucleotides matching TRBD1. Per germline, CDR1 SGHDN and CDR2 FVKESK. This CDR3 is built from 16 residues. The V and J ends lost 4 bases and 1 base, in that order; junction bases with no gene match: 6. DNA of the CDR3: TGTGCCAGCAGCCGCCACAGGGGGCTCGGCACAGATACGCAGTATTTT. This encodes CASSRHRGLGTDTQYF.

In this sample, this clonotype turned up many times. The rearrangement uses TRBV20-1 and TRBJ2-3; the D call may be TRBD1 or TRBD2 (5 bases each). The CDR3 runs to 15 residues. V shed 2 bases and J shed 0 bases, with 12 bases lying between them. Germline V gene lookup returns CDR1 DFQATT and CDR2 SNEGSKA (reference sequence). The CDR3 DNA reads as TGCAGTGCTAGACCGGGACGGTCTAGCACAGATACGCAGTATTTT. Its translation: CSARPGRSSTDTQYF.

This clonotype was seen a few times. The chain joins TRBV28 to TRBJ2-1, with D perhaps matching TRBD1 (6 bases). CDR3 length: 17 amino acids. Trimming took off 1 base at V and 0 bases at J, with 13 bases between the two ends. Looked up from germline, CDR1 is MDHEN and CDR2 is SYDVKM. The CDR3 region has the DNA TGTGCCAGCAGTTTATTTGGTGGGGGCCGCTCCTACAATGAGCAGTTCTTC. It encodes CASSLFGGGRSYNEQFF. Supplemented by reference TRBV28 and TRBJ2-1, the full variable domain reads DVKVTQSSRYLVKRTGEKVFLECVQDMDHENMFWYRQDPGLGLRLIYFSYDVKMKEKGDIPEGYSVSREKKERFSLILESASTNQTSMYLCASSLFGGGRSYNEQFFGPGTRLTVL.

This chain uses TRBV12-3 or TRBV12-4 with TRBJ2-3; 13 bases line up with TRBD2. This CDR3 has 17 amino acids. With V trimmed by 5 bases and J by 2 bases, 7 bases remained unmatched. This CDR3 reads CASSPGLAGIYTDTQYF. In DNA, the CDR3 is TGTGCCAGCAGTCCGGGACTAGCGGGGATATACACAGATACGCAGTATTTT.

In this sample, this clonotype turned up a few times. CDR3 amino acids: CASSQDLSVVAYEQYF. Here the CDR3 DNA reads TGTGCCAGCAGCCAAGATTTAAGCGTCGTAGCCTACGAGCAGTACTTC. The chain uses TRBV4-2 and TRBJ2-7; the D is unclear. Germline CDR1 reads LGHNA; CDR2 reads YNFKEQ. The CDR3 totals 16 residues. The V and J ends lost 0 bases and 2 bases respectively, with 14 bases between them.

This clonotype occurred a few times. The DNA for the CDR3 is TGTGCCAGCAGCATAGACCCCGGGGGAGTAGGCTACACCTTC. Protein product: CASSIDPGGVGYTF. The chain recombines TRBV2 with TRBJ1-2; possibly TRBD1 for D (5 bases). The V and J ends lost 6 bases and 8 bases respectively, with 19 bases between them. The germline gives CDR1 SNHLY, CDR2 FYNNEI. The CDR3 extends over 14 amino acids.

This clonotype came up many times. This chain links TRBV7-9 with TRBJ2-2, with 9 positions matching TRBD2. CDR1 is SEHNR and CDR2 is FQNEAQ in the germline V gene (reference sequence). The V and J ends lost 4 bases and 3 bases, in that order; junction bases with no gene match: 6. The CDR3 contains 16 residues. The CDR3 here is CASSYSGGDYTGELFF. CDR3 DNA: TGTGCCAGCAGCTATAGCGGGGGAGATTACACCGGGGAGCTGTTTTTT.

The chain carries TRBV2 and TRBJ2-7, with 9 positions matching TRBD1. The CDR3 is made up of 15 amino acids. With 6 bases clipped from V and 2 bases from J, the junction kept 8 bases outside the gene matches. Germline V gene lookup returns CDR1 SNHLY and CDR2 FYNNEI. The CDR3 bases are TGTGCCAGCAGAAAAGGGACAGGGAGTACCTACGAGCAGTACTTC. Amino acid sequence: CASRKGTGSTYEQYF.

This clonotype was detected a few times. J is TRBJ2-1 and V is TRBV5-4; D is possibly TRBD1 or TRBD2 (5 bases each). The CDR3 contains 13 residues. V was trimmed by 0 bases and J by 10 bases, leaving 11 bases between them. CDR1 is SGHNT, CDR2 YYREEE, per germline (reference sequence). This CDR3 reads CASSLGGVGEQFF. CDR3 coding DNA: TGTGCCAGCAGCTTGGGAGGGGTGGGCGAGCAGTTCTTC.

In this sample, this clonotype turned up a few times. The chain combines TRBV3-1 with TRBJ2-1, with 8 nucleotides matching TRBD2. Per germline, CDR1 LGHDT and CDR2 YNNKEL (reference sequence). This CDR3 contains 18 residues. V shed 8 bases and J 2 bases; nucleotides not matched to a gene: 17. The CDR3 loop is CASREGHFWGLAYNEQFF. The CDR3 DNA sequence: TGTGCCAGCCGGGAGGGCCACTTTTGGGGTTTGGCCTACAATGAGCAGTTCTTC.

The chain combines TRBV3-1 with TRBJ2-1, with 7 bases identical to TRBD2. Unmatched junction bases numbered 6, after V lost 7 bases and J lost 3 bases. CDR1 is LGHDT and CDR2 is YNNKEL in the germline V gene (reference sequence). The CDR3 loop spans 14 amino acids. The CDR3 DNA reads TGTGCCAGCACGGGGGGACCCATCTACAATGAGCAGTTCTTC. Translated: CASTGGPIYNEQFF.

A few counts support this clonotype. The V call is TRBV7-9, the J call TRBJ1-6, with 11 bases lining up with TRBD1. CDR1 is SEHNR and CDR2 is FQNEAQ in the germline V gene (reference sequence). The CDR3 is 17 amino acids. The trim removed 4 bases at V and 2 bases at J, leaving 4 bases unmatched. The CDR3 spells CASSSGQGGAYNSPLHF. The CDR3 nucleotides read TGTGCCAGCAGCTCGGGACAGGGGGGTGCCTATAATTCACCCCTCCACTTT.

The chain couples TRBV5-1 to TRBJ2-3; D remains unclear. Trimming shortened V by 0 bases and J by 4 bases, and 9 bases separated the two germline ends. The germline CDR1 and CDR2 sequences are SGHRS and YFSETQ. The CDR3 extends over 14 amino acids. Written as DNA, the CDR3 is TGCGCCAGCAGCTTGGGGCAGTGGGCAGATACGCAGTATTTT. It encodes CASSLGQWADTQYF. The variable domain in full, completed from reference TRBV5-1 and TRBJ2-3, reads KAGVTQTPRYLIKTRGQQVTLSCSPISGHRSVSWYQQTPGQGLQFLFEYFSETQRNKGNFPGRFSGRQFSNSRSEMNVSTLELGDSALYLCASSLGQWADTQYFGPGTRLTVL.

V usage is TRBV20-1 and J usage is TRBJ2-3; weak D call: TRBD2 (5 bases). Per germline, CDR1 DFQATT and CDR2 SNEGSKA (reference sequence). The CDR3 is made up of 15 amino acids. V dropped 0 bases and J dropped 1 base, with 11 bases sitting between them. The CDR3 protein is CSARESGTRTDTQYF. CDR3 DNA sequence: TGCAGTGCTAGAGAATCGGGAACCCGCACAGATACGCAGTATTTT.

This clonotype was detected many times. The chain uses TRBV4-2 and TRBJ2-5; TRBD2 might be the D (5 bases). The CDR3 has 14 amino acids. V lost 4 bases to trimming and J lost 7 bases, with 16 bases between them. CDR1 is LGHNA, CDR2 YNFKEQ, per germline. This CDR3 is CASSPVLGGGTQYF. DNA for the CDR3: TGTGCCAGCAGCCCGGTACTAGGAGGTGGGACCCAGTACTTC.

In this sample, this clonotype turned up many times. This chain joins TRBV12-3 or TRBV12-4 and TRBJ2-2, with D uncertain. The V and J ends lost 3 bases and 6 bases respectively, with 11 bases between them. This CDR3 is 14 amino acids long. CDR3 nucleotide sequence: TGTGCCAGCAGTTTCGAAGGGTACGCCGGGGAGCTGTTTTTT. This codes for CASSFEGYAGELFF.